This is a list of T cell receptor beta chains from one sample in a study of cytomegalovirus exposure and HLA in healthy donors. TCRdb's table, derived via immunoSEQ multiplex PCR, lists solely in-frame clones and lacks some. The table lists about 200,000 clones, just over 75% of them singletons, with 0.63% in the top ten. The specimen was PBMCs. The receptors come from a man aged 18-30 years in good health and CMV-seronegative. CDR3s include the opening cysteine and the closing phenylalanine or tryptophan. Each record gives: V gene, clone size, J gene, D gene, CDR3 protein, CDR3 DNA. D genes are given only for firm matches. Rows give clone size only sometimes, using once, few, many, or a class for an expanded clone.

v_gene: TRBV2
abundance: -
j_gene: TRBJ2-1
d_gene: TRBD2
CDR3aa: CASRIGTKIGNEQFF
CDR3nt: TGTGCCAGCAGAATTGGGACTAAGATAGGGAATGAGCAGTTCTTC

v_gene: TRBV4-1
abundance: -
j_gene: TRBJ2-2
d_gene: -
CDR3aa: CASSQDNMNTGELFF
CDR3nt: TGCGCCAGCAGCCAAGATAATATGAACACCGGGGAGCTGTTTTTT

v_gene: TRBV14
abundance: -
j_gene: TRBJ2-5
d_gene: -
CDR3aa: CASSQEIQGLQETQYF
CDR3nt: TGTGCCAGCAGCCAAGAGATCCAGGGGCTCCAAGAGACCCAGTACTTC

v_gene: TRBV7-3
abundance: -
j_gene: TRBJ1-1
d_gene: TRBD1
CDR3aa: CASSYQDRGLGNTEAFF
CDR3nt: TGTGCCAGCAGCTACCAGGACAGGGGGCTCGGGAACACTGAAGCTTTCTTT

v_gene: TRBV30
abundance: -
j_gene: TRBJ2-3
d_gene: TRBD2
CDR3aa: CAWSAKARGGTDTQYF
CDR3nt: TGTGCCTGGAGTGCGAAAGCGCGGGGGGGCACAGATACGCAGTATTTT

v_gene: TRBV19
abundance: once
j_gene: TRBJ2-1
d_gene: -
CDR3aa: CASSMRASALSSYNEQFF
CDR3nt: TGTGCCAGTAGTATGAGGGCTAGCGCTCTTAGCTCCTACAATGAGCAGTTCTTC

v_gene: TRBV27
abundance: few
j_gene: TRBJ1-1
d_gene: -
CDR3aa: CASRVASTPEAFF
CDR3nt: TGTGCCAGCAGGGTGGCTTCAACCCCTGAAGCTTTCTTT

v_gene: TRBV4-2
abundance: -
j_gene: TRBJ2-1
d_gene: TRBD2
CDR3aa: CASSPGGSYNEQFF
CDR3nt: TGTGCCAGCAGCCCGGGAGGTTCCTACAATGAGCAGTTCTTC

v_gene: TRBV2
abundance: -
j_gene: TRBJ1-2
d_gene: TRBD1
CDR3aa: CASETGQGRGYTF
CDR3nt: TGTGCCAGCGAGACTGGACAGGGGAGAGGCTACACCTTC

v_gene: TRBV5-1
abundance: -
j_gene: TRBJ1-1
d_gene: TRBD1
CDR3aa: CASSIRDREVLAFF
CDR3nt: TGCGCCAGCAGCATCCGGGACAGGGAAGTTTTGGCTTTCTTT

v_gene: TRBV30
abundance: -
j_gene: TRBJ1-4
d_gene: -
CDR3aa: CAWSGKGQRASEKLFF
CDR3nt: TGTGCCTGGAGTGGAAAAGGACAGAGGGCTTCTGAAAAACTGTTTTTT

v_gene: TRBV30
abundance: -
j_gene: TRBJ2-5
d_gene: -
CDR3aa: CAWTPRQETQYF
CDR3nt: TGTGCCTGGACCCCACGGCAAGAGACCCAGTACTTC

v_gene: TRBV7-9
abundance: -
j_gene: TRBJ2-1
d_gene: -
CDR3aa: CASSWTGLNNEQFF
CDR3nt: TGTGCCAGCAGTTGGACTGGACTCAACAATGAGCAGTTCTTC

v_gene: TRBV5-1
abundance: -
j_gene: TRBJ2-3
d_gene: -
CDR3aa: CASSEPGEDTQYF
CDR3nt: TGCGCCAGCAGCGAGCCAGGGGAGGATACGCAGTATTTT